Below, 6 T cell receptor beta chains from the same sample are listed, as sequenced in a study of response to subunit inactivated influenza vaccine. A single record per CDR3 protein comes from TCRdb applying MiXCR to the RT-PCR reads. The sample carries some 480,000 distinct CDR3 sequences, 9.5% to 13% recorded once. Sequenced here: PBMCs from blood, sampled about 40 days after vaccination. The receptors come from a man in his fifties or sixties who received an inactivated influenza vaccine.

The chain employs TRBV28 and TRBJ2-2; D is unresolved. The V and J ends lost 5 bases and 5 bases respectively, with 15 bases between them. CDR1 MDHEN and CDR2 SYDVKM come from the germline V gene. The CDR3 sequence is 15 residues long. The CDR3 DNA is TGTGCCAGCAGTCAAGACTTGGGCGCGACCGGGGAGCTGTTTTTT. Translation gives CASSQDLGATGELFF.

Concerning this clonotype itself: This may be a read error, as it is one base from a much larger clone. In DNA form, the CDR3 reads TGTGCCAGCAGTCCGTCTAGCGGGAGTAAGAGTGAGCAGTTCTTC. It specifies CASSPSSGSKSEQFF. V usage is TRBV6-4 and J usage is TRBJ2-1; TRBD2 aligns across 10 bases. This CDR3 spans 15 amino acids. J gave up 9 bases and V 5 bases, and 10 bases lay outside the gene matches. From germline, CDR1 is MRHNA and CDR2 SNTAGT.

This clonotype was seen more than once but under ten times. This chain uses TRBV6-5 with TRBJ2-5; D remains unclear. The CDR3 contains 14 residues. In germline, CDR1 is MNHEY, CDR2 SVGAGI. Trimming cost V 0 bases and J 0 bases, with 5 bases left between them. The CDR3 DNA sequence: TGTGCCAGCAGTTACTCGTGGGACCAAGAGACCCAGTACTTC. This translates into CASSYSWDQETQYF.

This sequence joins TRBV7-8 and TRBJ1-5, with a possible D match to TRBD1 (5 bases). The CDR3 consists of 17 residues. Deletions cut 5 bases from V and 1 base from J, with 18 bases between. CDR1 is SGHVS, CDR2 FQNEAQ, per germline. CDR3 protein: CASSAMFGAPSNQPQHF. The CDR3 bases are TGTGCCAGCAGCGCCATGTTTGGGGCCCCCAGCAATCAGCCCCAGCATTTT.

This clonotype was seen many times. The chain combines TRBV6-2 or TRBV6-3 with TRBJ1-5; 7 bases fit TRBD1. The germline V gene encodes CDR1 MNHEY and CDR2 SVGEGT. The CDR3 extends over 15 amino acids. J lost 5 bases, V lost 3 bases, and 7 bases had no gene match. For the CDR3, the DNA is TGTGCCAGCAGTTATGGGACAGCAAACTATCAGCCCCAGCATTTT. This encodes CASSYGTANYQPQHF.

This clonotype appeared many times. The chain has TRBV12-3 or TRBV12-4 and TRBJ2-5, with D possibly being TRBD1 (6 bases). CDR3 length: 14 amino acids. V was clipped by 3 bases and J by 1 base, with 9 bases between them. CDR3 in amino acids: CASSFWGPQETQYF. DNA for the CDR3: TGTGCCAGCAGTTTCTGGGGGCCCCAAGAGACCCAGTACTTC.